A selection of T cell receptor beta chains follows, all from one sample in a study of blood T cell repertoires in COVID-19. The assay was immunoSEQ multiplex PCR, and TCRdb's table has in-frame clones only and misses some. This table has about 150,000 clones, 91% appearing once. The sample comprised peripheral blood. Receptor source: a man aged 50 or older with acute or convalescent COVID-19. The CDR3 runs from the conserved cysteine through the conserved F or W. Fields, in order: J gene, D gene, V gene, CDR3 length, clone size, CDR3 protein, CDR3 DNA. A D gene is named only where the DNA matches it firmly. Only some rows state a clone size, as once, few, many or a class for expanded clones.

J gene: TRBJ1-5
D gene: .
V gene: TRBV7-8
CDR3 length: 14
clone size: .
CDR3 protein: CASSLGTSYQPQHF
CDR3 DNA: TGTGCCAGCAGCTTAGGGACAAGTTATCAGCCCCAGCATTTT

J gene: TRBJ2-5
D gene: .
V gene: TRBV9
CDR3 length: 16
clone size: .
CDR3 protein: CASSVATRGGQETQYF
CDR3 DNA: TGTGCCAGCAGCGTCGCCACCCGTGGCGGCCAAGAGACCCAGTACTTC

J gene: TRBJ2-5
D gene: .
V gene: TRBV6-2/TRBV6-3
CDR3 length: 17
clone size: .
CDR3 protein: CASSYKRGGPSLGTQYF
CDR3 DNA: TGTGCCAGCAGTTACAAGAGGGGGGGGCCCTCTTTGGGGACCCAGTACTTC

J gene: TRBJ2-5
D gene: .
V gene: TRBV9
CDR3 length: 14
clone size: .
CDR3 protein: CASSPSDSSGTQYF
CDR3 DNA: TGTGCCAGCAGTCCCTCCGACTCTTCTGGGACCCAGTACTTC

J gene: TRBJ2-1
D gene: TRBD2
V gene: TRBV3-1/TRBV3-2
CDR3 length: 12
clone size: .
CDR3 protein: CASKGGPSEQFF
CDR3 DNA: TGTGCCAGCAAGGGAGGGCCCAGTGAGCAGTTCTTC

J gene: TRBJ2-7
D gene: TRBD1
V gene: TRBV29-1
CDR3 length: 14
clone size: .
CDR3 protein: CSVATRQGRNEQYF
CDR3 DNA: TGCAGCGTAGCAACAAGACAGGGTAGGAACGAGCAGTACTTC

J gene: TRBJ1-2
D gene: .
V gene: TRBV12-3/TRBV12-4
CDR3 length: 12
clone size: once
CDR3 protein: CASSYRDTGYTF
CDR3 DNA: TGTGCCAGCAGTTACAGGGACACGGGCTACACCTTC

J gene: TRBJ2-7
D gene: .
V gene: TRBV27
CDR3 length: 11
clone size: .
CDR3 protein: CASSTHYEQYF
CDR3 DNA: TGTGCCAGCAGTACACACTACGAGCAGTACTTC

J gene: TRBJ1-2
D gene: .
V gene: TRBV27
CDR3 length: 13
clone size: .
CDR3 protein: CANTSDARYGYTF
CDR3 DNA: TGTGCCAACACCAGCGACGCGCGGTATGGCTACACCTTC

J gene: TRBJ2-3
D gene: TRBD2
V gene: TRBV18
CDR3 length: 17
clone size: .
CDR3 protein: CASSPWTSGSYTDTQYF
CDR3 DNA: TGTGCCAGCTCACCATGGACTAGCGGGAGTTACACAGATACGCAGTATTTT

J gene: TRBJ2-2
D gene: .
V gene: TRBV5-1
CDR3 length: 16
clone size: .
CDR3 protein: CASSLEAGRETGELFF
CDR3 DNA: TGCGCCAGCAGCTTGGAAGCGGGCAGGGAAACCGGGGAGCTGTTTTTT

J gene: TRBJ1-1
D gene: .
V gene: TRBV2
CDR3 length: 16
clone size: .
CDR3 protein: CASSETQGIANTEAFF
CDR3 DNA: TGTGCCAGCAGTGAAACCCAGGGCATAGCGAACACTGAAGCTTTCTTT

J gene: TRBJ2-5
D gene: .
V gene: TRBV4-1
CDR3 length: 13
clone size: .
CDR3 protein: CASSPDRRGAQYF
CDR3 DNA: TGCGCCAGCAGCCCAGACAGGCGCGGGGCCCAGTACTTC

J gene: TRBJ1-5
D gene: TRBD1
V gene: TRBV9
CDR3 length: 15
clone size: .
CDR3 protein: CASSAGQGMGQPQHF
CDR3 DNA: TGTGCCAGCAGCGCCGGACAGGGGATGGGACAGCCCCAGCATTTT

J gene: TRBJ2-3
D gene: TRBD2
V gene: TRBV7-8
CDR3 length: 19
clone size: .
CDR3 protein: CASSLELGPSGGATDTQYF
CDR3 DNA: TGTGCCAGCAGCTTAGAATTGGGCCCTAGCGGGGGGGCCACAGATACGCAGTATTTT

J gene: TRBJ1-1
D gene: TRBD1
V gene: TRBV4-2
CDR3 length: 14
clone size: few
CDR3 protein: CASSQGQGLTEAFF
CDR3 DNA: TGTGCCAGCAGCCAAGGACAGGGGCTCACTGAAGCTTTCTTT

J gene: TRBJ2-1
D gene: TRBD2
V gene: TRBV5-6
CDR3 length: 14
clone size: .
CDR3 protein: CASSGAGGGNEQFF
CDR3 DNA: TGTGCCAGCAGTGGTGCGGGAGGAGGCAATGAGCAGTTCTTC

J gene: TRBJ2-7
D gene: .
V gene: TRBV28
CDR3 length: 14
clone size: .
CDR3 protein: CASSFLGQTYEQYF
CDR3 DNA: TGTGCCAGCAGTTTTCTAGGACAGACCTACGAGCAGTACTTC

J gene: TRBJ1-2
D gene: TRBD1
V gene: TRBV3-1/TRBV3-2
CDR3 length: 14
clone size: .
CDR3 protein: CASTPGTGYYGYTF
CDR3 DNA: TGTGCCAGCACCCCCGGGACAGGGTACTATGGCTACACCTTC

J gene: TRBJ1-6
D gene: .
V gene: TRBV18
CDR3 length: 15
clone size: few
CDR3 protein: CASSLRGGLSTPLHF
CDR3 DNA: TGTGCCAGCTCCCTCCGTGGCGGCTTATCTACACCCCTCCACTTT

J gene: TRBJ2-7
D gene: TRBD1
V gene: TRBV30
CDR3 length: 14
clone size: .
CDR3 protein: CAWSQGTGSYEQYF
CDR3 DNA: TGTGCCTGGAGTCAGGGGACAGGGAGTTACGAGCAGTACTTC

J gene: TRBJ1-1
D gene: .
V gene: TRBV19
CDR3 length: 16
clone size: .
CDR3 protein: CASTLFPPGRNTEAFF
CDR3 DNA: TGTGCCAGTACCCTTTTTCCGCCGGGAAGAAACACTGAAGCTTTCTTT

J gene: TRBJ2-1
D gene: TRBD1
V gene: TRBV6-5
CDR3 length: 14
clone size: .
CDR3 protein: CASRTGLPMYEQFF
CDR3 DNA: TGTGCCAGCAGGACAGGGTTGCCAATGTATGAGCAGTTCTTC

J gene: TRBJ1-6
D gene: TRBD1
V gene: TRBV28
CDR3 length: 14
clone size: .
CDR3 protein: CASLAGTENSPLHF
CDR3 DNA: TGTGCCAGCTTGGCCGGGACAGAGAATTCACCCCTCCACTTT

J gene: TRBJ2-2
D gene: .
V gene: TRBV7-8
CDR3 length: 16
clone size: few
CDR3 protein: CASSLGRRGNTGELFF
CDR3 DNA: TGTGCCAGCAGCTTAGGACGCAGGGGTAACACCGGGGAGCTGTTTTTT

J gene: TRBJ2-3
D gene: TRBD2
V gene: TRBV3-1/TRBV3-2
CDR3 length: 14
clone size: .
CDR3 protein: CASSPGGWSDTQYF
CDR3 DNA: TGTGCCAGCAGCCCGGGGGGGTGGTCAGATACGCAGTATTTT

J gene: TRBJ1-5
D gene: .
V gene: TRBV7-9
CDR3 length: 13
clone size: .
CDR3 protein: CASSLGEDQPQHF
CDR3 DNA: TGTGCCAGCAGCTTAGGGGAGGATCAGCCCCAGCATTTT

J gene: TRBJ2-3
D gene: TRBD1
V gene: TRBV5-1
CDR3 length: 15
clone size: .
CDR3 protein: CASSFDRGSTDTQYF
CDR3 DNA: TGCGCCAGCAGCTTCGACAGGGGGAGCACAGATACGCAGTATTTT

J gene: TRBJ1-6
D gene: .
V gene: TRBV7-3
CDR3 length: 13
clone size: .
CDR3 protein: CASSLLGASPLHF
CDR3 DNA: TGTGCCAGCAGCCTACTGGGGGCCTCACCCCTCCACTTT

J gene: TRBJ1-4
D gene: .
V gene: TRBV28
CDR3 length: 16
clone size: .
CDR3 protein: CASSLFERGFNEKLFF
CDR3 DNA: TGTGCCAGCAGTTTATTCGAACGGGGATTTAATGAAAAACTGTTTTTT

J gene: TRBJ2-1
D gene: .
V gene: TRBV11-1
CDR3 length: 16
clone size: .
CDR3 protein: CASSRLTGSGYNEQFF
CDR3 DNA: TGTGCCAGCAGCCGATTAACAGGATCAGGCTACAATGAGCAGTTCTTC

J gene: TRBJ1-2
D gene: .
V gene: TRBV27
CDR3 length: 13
clone size: .
CDR3 protein: CASSLQGGYGYTF
CDR3 DNA: TGTGCCAGCAGTTTACAGGGTGGCTATGGCTACACCTTC

J gene: TRBJ1-1
D gene: .
V gene: TRBV28
CDR3 length: 11
clone size: .
CDR3 protein: CASSLETEALF
CDR3 DNA: TGTGCCAGCAGTTTAGAGACTGAAGCTCTCTTT

J gene: TRBJ1-5
D gene: .
V gene: TRBV28
CDR3 length: 16
clone size: .
CDR3 protein: CASSPLPVGANQPQHF
CDR3 DNA: TGTGCCAGCAGCCCTCTCCCCGTGGGGGCCAATCAGCCCCAGCATTTT

J gene: TRBJ2-2
D gene: .
V gene: TRBV28
CDR3 length: 16
clone size: once
CDR3 protein: CASSSLGLANTGELFF
CDR3 DNA: TGTGCCAGCAGTTCCTTGGGACTCGCGAACACCGGGGAGCTGTTTTTT

J gene: TRBJ2-3
D gene: .
V gene: TRBV14
CDR3 length: 14
clone size: .
CDR3 protein: CASSGGQGHGTQYF
CDR3 DNA: TGTGCCAGCAGCGGTGGGCAAGGACATGGTACGCAGTATTTT

J gene: TRBJ2-5
D gene: .
V gene: TRBV3-1/TRBV3-2
CDR3 length: 12
clone size: .
CDR3 protein: CATAPRLETQYF
CDR3 DNA: TGTGCCACCGCCCCTAGGCTGGAGACCCAGTACTTC

J gene: TRBJ2-1
D gene: TRBD2
V gene: TRBV4-2
CDR3 length: 16
clone size: .
CDR3 protein: CASSQPQGGDYNEQFF
CDR3 DNA: TGTGCCAGCAGCCAACCTCAGGGAGGGGACTACAATGAGCAGTTCTTC

J gene: TRBJ1-6
D gene: .
V gene: TRBV10-3
CDR3 length: 14
clone size: .
CDR3 protein: CAIRGTSYNSPLHF
CDR3 DNA: TGTGCCATCAGGGGGACATCCTATAATTCACCCCTCCACTTT

J gene: TRBJ2-3
D gene: .
V gene: TRBV27
CDR3 length: 15
clone size: .
CDR3 protein: CASSLNPRGTDTQYF
CDR3 DNA: TGTGCCAGCAGTTTAAACCCCCGAGGCACAGATACGCAGTATTTT

J gene: TRBJ1-2
D gene: TRBD1
V gene: TRBV9
CDR3 length: 15
clone size: .
CDR3 protein: CASSVGLQGAAGYTF
CDR3 DNA: TGTGCCAGCAGCGTAGGTTTGCAGGGGGCTGCTGGCTACACCTTC

J gene: TRBJ2-7
D gene: TRBD1
V gene: TRBV7-2
CDR3 length: 14
clone size: .
CDR3 protein: CASSPQGQVYEQYF
CDR3 DNA: TGTGCCAGCAGCCCCCAGGGACAGGTCTACGAGCAGTACTTC

J gene: TRBJ1-2
D gene: .
V gene: TRBV3-1/TRBV3-2
CDR3 length: 11
clone size: .
CDR3 protein: CASSQNQGYTF
CDR3 DNA: TGTGCCAGCAGCCAAAATCAGGGCTACACCTTC

J gene: TRBJ2-1
D gene: TRBD1
V gene: TRBV7-8
CDR3 length: 20
clone size: .
CDR3 protein: CASSSPGGSPPVTSYNEQFF
CDR3 DNA: TGTGCCAGCAGCTCCCCAGGGGGCAGCCCCCCTGTTACCTCCTACAATGAGCAGTTCTTC

J gene: TRBJ2-2
D gene: .
V gene: TRBV27
CDR3 length: 15
clone size: .
CDR3 protein: CASSPYRVGTGELFF
CDR3 DNA: TGTGCCAGCAGTCCCTACAGGGTTGGCACCGGGGAGCTGTTTTTT

J gene: TRBJ1-2
D gene: .
V gene: TRBV28
CDR3 length: 12
clone size: .
CDR3 protein: CASSLVGAGYTF
CDR3 DNA: TGTGCCAGCAGTTTGGTGGGGGCGGGCTACACCTTC

J gene: TRBJ2-5
D gene: TRBD2
V gene: TRBV24-1
CDR3 length: 17
clone size: .
CDR3 protein: CATSDPFSGRASETQYF
CDR3 DNA: TGTGCCACCAGTGACCCCTTTAGCGGGAGGGCCTCGGAGACCCAGTACTTC

J gene: TRBJ2-2
D gene: TRBD2
V gene: TRBV5-4
CDR3 length: 16
clone size: .
CDR3 protein: CASSSRLAGDTGELFF
CDR3 DNA: TGTGCCAGCAGCTCCCGACTTGCGGGGGACACCGGGGAGCTGTTTTTT

J gene: TRBJ2-3
D gene: TRBD2
V gene: TRBV18
CDR3 length: 16
clone size: .
CDR3 protein: CASSPQTSGMADTQYF
CDR3 DNA: TGTGCCAGCTCACCTCAAACTAGCGGGATGGCAGATACGCAGTATTTT

J gene: TRBJ2-5
D gene: .
V gene: TRBV4-1
CDR3 length: 15
clone size: once
CDR3 protein: CASSPPDREGETQYF
CDR3 DNA: TGCGCCAGCAGCCCGCCGGACAGGGAGGGCGAGACCCAGTACTTC

J gene: TRBJ1-3
D gene: .
V gene: TRBV30
CDR3 length: 15
clone size: .
CDR3 protein: CAWRAGELSGNTIYF
CDR3 DNA: TGTGCCTGGAGGGCAGGGGAGTTGTCTGGAAACACCATATATTTT

J gene: TRBJ1-4
D gene: .
V gene: TRBV7-3
CDR3 length: 13
clone size: .
CDR3 protein: CASKKRQVPKLFF
CDR3 DNA: TGTGCCAGCAAAAAAAGACAGGTGCCCAAACTGTTTTTT

J gene: TRBJ2-3
D gene: TRBD1
V gene: TRBV5-1
CDR3 length: 14
clone size: once
CDR3 protein: CASSLGQGADTQYF
CDR3 DNA: TGCGCCAGCAGCTTGGGACAGGGGGCAGATACGCAGTATTTT

J gene: TRBJ2-7
D gene: .
V gene: TRBV27
CDR3 length: 15
clone size: .
CDR3 protein: CASSLEGNVAYEQYF
CDR3 DNA: TGTGCCAGCAGTTTAGAGGGAAATGTAGCCTACGAGCAGTACTTC

J gene: TRBJ2-2
D gene: .
V gene: TRBV6-1
CDR3 length: 14
clone size: .
CDR3 protein: CASIEWGRTGELFF
CDR3 DNA: TGTGCCAGCATTGAATGGGGGCGTACCGGGGAGCTGTTTTTT

J gene: TRBJ1-3
D gene: .
V gene: TRBV4-2
CDR3 length: 14
clone size: .
CDR3 protein: CASSSGRAGNTIYF
CDR3 DNA: TGTGCCAGCAGTTCAGGCAGAGCTGGAAACACCATATATTTT

J gene: TRBJ1-2
D gene: .
V gene: TRBV21-1
CDR3 length: 19
clone size: .
CDR3 protein: CASSHMIRDRGRLDYGYTF
CDR3 DNA: TGTGCCAGCAGCCACATGATCCGGGACAGGGGGCGCTTGGACTATGGCTACACCTTC